A selection of T cell receptor beta chains follows, all from one sample in a study of blood T cell repertoires in COVID-19. Libraries were prepared by immunoSEQ multiplex PCR; TCRdb keeps only in-frame clonotypes and omits some of them. Among roughly 300,000 clones, around 87% were seen once, and the ten largest hold roughly 5%. The sample comprised PBMCs or T cells enriched from blood (not recorded which). The receptors stem from a woman aged 30 to 39 who had recovered from COVID-19. Both conserved end residues are part of each CDR3. D genes are given only for firm matches. Expanded clones get a size class; other rows say once, few or many, or leave the size out.

d_gene: NA
j_gene: TRBJ1-1
abundance: NA
v_gene: TRBV5-1
CDR3aa: CASSLAPQGMNTEAFF
CDR3nt: TGCGCCAGCAGCTTGGCCCCTCAGGGGATGAACACTGAAGCTTTCTTT

d_gene: TRBD1
j_gene: TRBJ1-2
abundance: NA
v_gene: TRBV3-1/TRBV3-2
CDR3aa: CASSPGQGYGYTF
CDR3nt: TGTGCCAGCAGCCCTGGACAGGGCTATGGCTACACCTTC

d_gene: NA
j_gene: TRBJ2-1
abundance: NA
v_gene: TRBV6-2/TRBV6-3
CDR3aa: CASSYGTFLASYNEQFF
CDR3nt: TGTGCCAGCAGTTATGGGACTTTCCTAGCCTCCTACAATGAGCAGTTCTTC

d_gene: NA
j_gene: TRBJ1-1
abundance: NA
v_gene: TRBV5-1
CDR3aa: CASSLDSRVLNTEAFF
CDR3nt: TGCGCCAGCAGCTTGGACTCCCGAGTATTGAACACTGAAGCTTTCTTT

d_gene: NA
j_gene: TRBJ2-5
abundance: NA
v_gene: TRBV6-5
CDR3aa: CASSPLILHETQYF
CDR3nt: TGTGCCAGCAGTCCCTTAATACTCCACGAGACCCAGTACTTC

d_gene: NA
j_gene: TRBJ1-4
abundance: NA
v_gene: TRBV7-6
CDR3aa: CASSLNQAGGAANEKLFF
CDR3nt: TGTGCCAGCAGCTTAAACCAGGCTGGGGGGGCTGCTAATGAAAAACTGTTTTTT

d_gene: NA
j_gene: TRBJ2-3
abundance: NA
v_gene: TRBV2
CDR3aa: CASGGLRGTDTQYF
CDR3nt: TGTGCCAGCGGGGGACTCCGCGGCACAGATACGCAGTATTTT

d_gene: TRBD1
j_gene: TRBJ2-2
abundance: NA
v_gene: TRBV27
CDR3aa: CASSFDRQGARTGELFF
CDR3nt: TGTGCCAGCAGTTTTGATCGACAGGGGGCGCGGACCGGGGAGCTGTTTTTT

d_gene: NA
j_gene: TRBJ1-1
abundance: few
v_gene: TRBV5-6
CDR3aa: CASSLPDRTLNTEAFF
CDR3nt: TGTGCCAGCAGCTTGCCCGACAGAACTCTGAACACTGAAGCTTTCTTT

d_gene: TRBD2
j_gene: TRBJ2-3
abundance: NA
v_gene: TRBV5-6
CDR3aa: CASSLATSGGFGTQYF
CDR3nt: TGTGCCAGCAGCTTGGCCACTAGCGGGGGTTTTGGTACGCAGTATTTT

d_gene: TRBD1
j_gene: TRBJ2-7
abundance: NA
v_gene: TRBV10-1
CDR3aa: CASSESGTGGEQYF
CDR3nt: TGCGCCAGCAGTGAGTCCGGGACAGGGGGCGAGCAGTACTTC

d_gene: NA
j_gene: TRBJ1-1
abundance: NA
v_gene: TRBV19
CDR3aa: CASSKQGPPEAFF
CDR3nt: TGTGCCAGTAGTAAGCAGGGGCCACCTGAAGCTTTCTTT

d_gene: TRBD1
j_gene: TRBJ1-5
abundance: NA
v_gene: TRBV6-5
CDR3aa: CASSPEGTGERPQHF
CDR3nt: TGTGCCAGCAGTCCTGAGGGGACAGGTGAAAGGCCCCAGCATTTT

d_gene: NA
j_gene: TRBJ1-2
abundance: few
v_gene: TRBV6-5
CDR3aa: CASSPGGYYGYTF
CDR3nt: TGTGCCAGCAGCCCCGGCGGATACTATGGCTACACCTTC

d_gene: TRBD1
j_gene: TRBJ1-1
abundance: NA
v_gene: TRBV27
CDR3aa: CASSLALGGWPQAFF
CDR3nt: TGTGCCAGCAGTTTAGCCCTAGGGGGCTGGCCTCAAGCTTTCTTT

d_gene: TRBD1
j_gene: TRBJ1-1
abundance: NA
v_gene: TRBV19
CDR3aa: CASRRQGGTEAFF
CDR3nt: TGTGCCAGTAGAAGACAGGGGGGCACTGAAGCTTTCTTT

d_gene: NA
j_gene: TRBJ1-2
abundance: NA
v_gene: TRBV6-2/TRBV6-3
CDR3aa: CASSYSITTGDYTF
CDR3nt: TGTGCCAGCAGTTACTCGATTACGACCGGGGACTACACCTTC

d_gene: NA
j_gene: TRBJ1-2
abundance: NA
v_gene: TRBV6-6
CDR3aa: CASSPSNNYGYTF
CDR3nt: TGTGCCAGCAGCCCCAGTAATAACTATGGCTACACCTTC

d_gene: TRBD1
j_gene: TRBJ1-1
abundance: NA
v_gene: TRBV5-6
CDR3aa: CASSLTRGQGEAFF
CDR3nt: TGTGCCAGCAGCTTGACTAGGGGGCAGGGTGAAGCTTTCTTT

d_gene: TRBD2
j_gene: TRBJ2-2
abundance: NA
v_gene: TRBV24-1
CDR3aa: CATRPRGEDTGELFF
CDR3nt: TGTGCCACCAGGCCGCGGGGGGAAGACACCGGGGAGCTGTTTTTT

d_gene: TRBD1
j_gene: TRBJ1-3
abundance: NA
v_gene: TRBV2
CDR3aa: CASSRTGRSGNTIYF
CDR3nt: TGTGCCAGCAGCCGGACAGGGCGCTCTGGAAACACCATATATTTT

d_gene: TRBD1
j_gene: TRBJ1-5
abundance: NA
v_gene: TRBV10-2
CDR3aa: CASSDDRTGVQPQHF
CDR3nt: TGCGCCAGCAGTGATGACCGGACAGGAGTTCAGCCCCAGCATTTT

d_gene: TRBD1
j_gene: TRBJ2-5
abundance: NA
v_gene: TRBV15
CDR3aa: CATSRDEVTGGRETQYF
CDR3nt: TGTGCCACCAGCAGAGATGAGGTGACAGGGGGTCGGGAGACCCAGTACTTC

d_gene: NA
j_gene: TRBJ1-3
abundance: NA
v_gene: TRBV9
CDR3aa: CASSVERAVDTIYF
CDR3nt: TGTGCCAGCAGCGTAGAGAGGGCGGTCGACACCATATATTTT

d_gene: NA
j_gene: TRBJ2-7
abundance: NA
v_gene: TRBV25-1
CDR3aa: CASSAHFSYEQYF
CDR3nt: TGTGCCAGCAGTGCCCACTTCTCCTACGAGCAGTACTTC

d_gene: TRBD1
j_gene: TRBJ1-1
abundance: NA
v_gene: TRBV5-1
CDR3aa: CASSSTGTEGEAFF
CDR3nt: TGCGCCAGCAGCAGCACCGGGACAGAGGGTGAAGCTTTCTTT

d_gene: TRBD1
j_gene: TRBJ1-1
abundance: NA
v_gene: TRBV28
CDR3aa: CASRPPGGSTEAFF
CDR3nt: TGTGCCAGCAGACCCCCAGGGGGAAGCACTGAAGCTTTCTTT

d_gene: TRBD1
j_gene: TRBJ2-7
abundance: NA
v_gene: TRBV2
CDR3aa: CASSYGTGGSVYEQYF
CDR3nt: TGTGCCAGCAGCTACGGGACAGGGGGAAGCGTCTACGAGCAGTACTTC

d_gene: NA
j_gene: TRBJ1-6
abundance: NA
v_gene: TRBV3-1/TRBV3-2
CDR3aa: CASSLGWEENSPLHF
CDR3nt: TGTGCCAGCAGCCTGGGGTGGGAGGAAAATTCACCCCTCCACTTT

d_gene: NA
j_gene: TRBJ2-2
abundance: NA
v_gene: TRBV30
CDR3aa: CAWSVRAGTGELFF
CDR3nt: TGTGCCTGGAGTGTGAGGGCAGGAACCGGGGAGCTGTTTTTT

d_gene: NA
j_gene: TRBJ1-2
abundance: NA
v_gene: TRBV9
CDR3aa: CASSVGKASETF
CDR3nt: TGTGCCAGCAGCGTTGGAAAAGCTTCGGAGACCTTC

d_gene: NA
j_gene: TRBJ2-7
abundance: NA
v_gene: TRBV7-9
CDR3aa: CASSQDSSEQYF
CDR3nt: TGTGCCAGCAGCCAAGACAGTTCCGAGCAGTACTTC

d_gene: TRBD2
j_gene: TRBJ2-3
abundance: NA
v_gene: TRBV6-1
CDR3aa: CASSEERGGTDTQYF
CDR3nt: TGTGCCAGCAGTGAAGAGCGGGGGGGGACAGATACGCAGTATTTT

d_gene: NA
j_gene: TRBJ2-7
abundance: NA
v_gene: TRBV9
CDR3aa: CASSVGGVGAYEQYF
CDR3nt: TGTGCCAGCAGCGTAGGGGGCGTAGGGGCCTACGAGCAGTACTTC

d_gene: NA
j_gene: TRBJ1-2
abundance: few
v_gene: TRBV6-5
CDR3aa: CASSYSRGIGYTF
CDR3nt: TGTGCCAGCAGTTACTCTCGGGGGATAGGCTACACCTTC

d_gene: NA
j_gene: TRBJ1-4
abundance: NA
v_gene: TRBV7-2
CDR3aa: CASSLDRNEKLFF
CDR3nt: TGTGCCAGCAGCTTAGACAGGAATGAAAAACTGTTTTTT

d_gene: TRBD1
j_gene: TRBJ2-3
abundance: NA
v_gene: TRBV6-2/TRBV6-3
CDR3aa: CASTYSLLRGDTQYF
CDR3nt: TGTGCCAGCACCTACTCTCTACTCAGGGGGGATACGCAGTATTTT

d_gene: TRBD1
j_gene: TRBJ2-7
abundance: NA
v_gene: TRBV27
CDR3aa: CASSSPVRTGGKYEQYF
CDR3nt: TGTGCCAGCAGTTCCCCGGTAAGGACAGGGGGCAAGTACGAGCAGTACTTC

d_gene: NA
j_gene: TRBJ1-1
abundance: NA
v_gene: TRBV25-1
CDR3aa: CASSVMETEAFF
CDR3nt: TGTGCCAGCAGTGTGATGGAGACTGAAGCTTTCTTT

d_gene: NA
j_gene: TRBJ2-2
abundance: NA
v_gene: TRBV6-5
CDR3aa: CASSSSTGELFF
CDR3nt: TGTGCCAGCAGTTCATCCACCGGGGAGCTGTTTTTT

d_gene: TRBD2
j_gene: TRBJ2-7
abundance: NA
v_gene: TRBV28
CDR3aa: CASVAGLSYEQYF
CDR3nt: TGTGCCAGCGTAGCGGGCCTCTCCTACGAGCAGTACTTC

d_gene: NA
j_gene: TRBJ1-1
abundance: once
v_gene: TRBV5-5
CDR3aa: CASSRTDLNTEAFF
CDR3nt: TGTGCCAGCAGCCGGACAGATCTGAACACTGAAGCTTTCTTT

d_gene: NA
j_gene: TRBJ2-3
abundance: few
v_gene: TRBV21-1
CDR3aa: CASTISGGESTDTQYF
CDR3nt: TGTGCCAGCACAATTAGCGGGGGAGAAAGCACAGATACGCAGTATTTT

d_gene: TRBD1
j_gene: TRBJ1-2
abundance: NA
v_gene: TRBV9
CDR3aa: CASSARGQGEVYGYTF
CDR3nt: TGTGCCAGCAGCGCTAGAGGGCAGGGGGAGGTCTATGGCTACACCTTC

d_gene: NA
j_gene: TRBJ1-5
abundance: NA
v_gene: TRBV2
CDR3aa: CASSVRTAGQPQHF
CDR3nt: TGTGCCAGCAGTGTGCGGACTGCCGGACAGCCCCAGCATTTT

d_gene: NA
j_gene: TRBJ2-1
abundance: once
v_gene: TRBV7-6
CDR3aa: CASSLAALTSYNEQFF
CDR3nt: TGTGCCAGCAGCTTAGCAGCACTAACCTCCTACAATGAGCAGTTCTTC

d_gene: NA
j_gene: TRBJ1-6
abundance: NA
v_gene: TRBV12-2
CDR3aa: CASRPPAGGNSNSPLHF
CDR3nt: TGTGCAAGTCGCCCCCCCGCGGGGGGAAACTCTAATTCACCCCTCCACTTT

d_gene: TRBD1
j_gene: TRBJ1-5
abundance: NA
v_gene: TRBV19
CDR3aa: CASKGQPYSNQPQHF
CDR3nt: TGTGCCAGTAAGGGACAGCCCTATAGCAATCAGCCCCAGCATTTT

d_gene: NA
j_gene: TRBJ1-2
abundance: few
v_gene: TRBV10-3
CDR3aa: CAISGYSTGQGYTF
CDR3nt: TGTGCCATCAGTGGATACTCGACAGGACAAGGCTACACCTTC

d_gene: TRBD1
j_gene: TRBJ2-5
abundance: NA
v_gene: TRBV6-5
CDR3aa: CASSYSRTGLETQYF
CDR3nt: TGTGCCAGCAGTTACTCCCGGACAGGTCTGGAGACCCAGTACTTC

d_gene: NA
j_gene: TRBJ1-6
abundance: NA
v_gene: TRBV19
CDR3aa: CASSMGLYSPLHF
CDR3nt: TGTGCCAGTAGTATGGGACTGTATTCACCCCTCCACTTT